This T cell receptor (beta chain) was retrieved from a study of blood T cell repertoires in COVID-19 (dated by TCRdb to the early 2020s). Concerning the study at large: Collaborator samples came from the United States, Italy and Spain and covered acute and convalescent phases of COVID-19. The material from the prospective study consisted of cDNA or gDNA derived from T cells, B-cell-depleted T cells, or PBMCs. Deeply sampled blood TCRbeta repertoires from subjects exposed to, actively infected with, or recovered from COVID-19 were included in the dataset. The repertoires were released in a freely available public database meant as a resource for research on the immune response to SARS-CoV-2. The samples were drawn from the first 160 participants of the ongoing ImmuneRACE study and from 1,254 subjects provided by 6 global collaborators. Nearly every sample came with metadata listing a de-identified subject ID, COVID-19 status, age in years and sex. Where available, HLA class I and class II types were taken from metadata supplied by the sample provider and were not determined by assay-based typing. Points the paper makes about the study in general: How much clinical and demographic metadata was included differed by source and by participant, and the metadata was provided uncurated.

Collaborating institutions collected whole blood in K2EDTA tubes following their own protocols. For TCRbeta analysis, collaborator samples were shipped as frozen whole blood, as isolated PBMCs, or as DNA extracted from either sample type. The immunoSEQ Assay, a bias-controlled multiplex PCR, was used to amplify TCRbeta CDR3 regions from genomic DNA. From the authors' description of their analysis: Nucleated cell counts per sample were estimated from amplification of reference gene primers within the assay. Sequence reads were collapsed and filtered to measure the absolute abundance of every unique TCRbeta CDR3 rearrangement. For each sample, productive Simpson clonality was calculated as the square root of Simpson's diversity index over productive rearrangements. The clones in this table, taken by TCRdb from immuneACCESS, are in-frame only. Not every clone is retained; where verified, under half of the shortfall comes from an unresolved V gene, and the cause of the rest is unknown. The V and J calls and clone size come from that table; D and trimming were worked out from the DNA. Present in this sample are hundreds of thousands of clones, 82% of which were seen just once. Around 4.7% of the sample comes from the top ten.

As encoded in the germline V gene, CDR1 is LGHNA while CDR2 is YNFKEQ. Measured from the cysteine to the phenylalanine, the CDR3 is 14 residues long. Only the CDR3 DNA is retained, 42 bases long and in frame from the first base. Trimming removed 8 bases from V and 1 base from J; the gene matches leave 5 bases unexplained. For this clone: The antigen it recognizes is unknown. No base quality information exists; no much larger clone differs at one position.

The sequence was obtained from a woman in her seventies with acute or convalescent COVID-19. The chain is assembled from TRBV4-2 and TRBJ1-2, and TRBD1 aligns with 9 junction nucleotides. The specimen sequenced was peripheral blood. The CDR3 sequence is CASSGQGRNYGYTF. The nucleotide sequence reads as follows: TGTGCCAGCTCAGGACAGGGGCGTAACTATGGCTACACCTTC.